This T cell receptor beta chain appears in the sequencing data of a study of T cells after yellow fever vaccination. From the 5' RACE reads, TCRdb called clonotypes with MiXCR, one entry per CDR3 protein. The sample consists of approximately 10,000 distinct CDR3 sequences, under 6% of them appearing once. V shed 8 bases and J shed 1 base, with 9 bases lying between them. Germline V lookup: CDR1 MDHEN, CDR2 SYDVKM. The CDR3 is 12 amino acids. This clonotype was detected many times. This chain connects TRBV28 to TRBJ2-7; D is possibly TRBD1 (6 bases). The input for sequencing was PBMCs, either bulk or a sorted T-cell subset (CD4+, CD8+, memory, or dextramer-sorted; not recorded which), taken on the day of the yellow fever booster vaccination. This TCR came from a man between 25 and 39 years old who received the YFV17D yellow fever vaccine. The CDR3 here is CASATGSYEQYF. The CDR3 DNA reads TGTGCCAGCGCTACAGGGTCCTACGAGCAGTACTTC. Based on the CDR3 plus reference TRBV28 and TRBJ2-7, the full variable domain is DVKVTQSSRYLVKRTGEKVFLECVQDMDHENMFWYRQDPGLGLRLIYFSYDVKMKEKGDIPEGYSVSREKKERFSLILESASTNQTSMYLCASATGSYEQYFGPGTRLTVT.